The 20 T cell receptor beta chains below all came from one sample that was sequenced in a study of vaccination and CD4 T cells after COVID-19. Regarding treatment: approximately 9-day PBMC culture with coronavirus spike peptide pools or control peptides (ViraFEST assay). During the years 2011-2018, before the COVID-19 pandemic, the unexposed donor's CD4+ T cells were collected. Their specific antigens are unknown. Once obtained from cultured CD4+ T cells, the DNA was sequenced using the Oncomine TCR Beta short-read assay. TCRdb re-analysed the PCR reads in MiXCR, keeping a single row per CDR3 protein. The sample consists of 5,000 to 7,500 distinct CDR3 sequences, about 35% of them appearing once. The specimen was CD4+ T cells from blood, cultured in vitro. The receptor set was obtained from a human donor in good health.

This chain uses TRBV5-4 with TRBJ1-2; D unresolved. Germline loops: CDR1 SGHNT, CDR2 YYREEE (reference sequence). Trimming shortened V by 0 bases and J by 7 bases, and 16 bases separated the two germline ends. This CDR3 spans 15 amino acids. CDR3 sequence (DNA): TGTGCCAGCAGCTTGGGGGCAAGTGGGCTTTCTGGCTACACCTTC. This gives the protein CASSLGASGLSGYTF.

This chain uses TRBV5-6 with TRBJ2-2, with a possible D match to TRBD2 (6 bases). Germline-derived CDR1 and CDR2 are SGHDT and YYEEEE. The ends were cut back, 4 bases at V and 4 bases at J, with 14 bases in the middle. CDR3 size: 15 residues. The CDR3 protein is CASSQDGGGTGELFF. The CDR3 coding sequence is TGTGCCAGCAGCCAGGACGGGGGAGGCACCGGGGAGCTGTTTTTT.

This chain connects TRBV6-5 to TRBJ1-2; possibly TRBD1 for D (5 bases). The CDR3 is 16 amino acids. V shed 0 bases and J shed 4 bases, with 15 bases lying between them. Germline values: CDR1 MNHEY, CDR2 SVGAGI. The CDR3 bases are TGTGCCAGCAGTTACTCGAAGGGTCAGGGTATCTATGGCTACACCTTC. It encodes CASSYSKGQGIYGYTF.

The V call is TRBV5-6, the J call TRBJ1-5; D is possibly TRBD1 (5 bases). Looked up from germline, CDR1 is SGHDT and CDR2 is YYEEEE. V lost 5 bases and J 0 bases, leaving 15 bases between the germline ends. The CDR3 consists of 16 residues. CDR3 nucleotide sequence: TGTGCCAGCAGATGGGGGGGACCGAGTAGCAATCAGCCCCAGCATTTT. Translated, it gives CASRWGGPSSNQPQHF.

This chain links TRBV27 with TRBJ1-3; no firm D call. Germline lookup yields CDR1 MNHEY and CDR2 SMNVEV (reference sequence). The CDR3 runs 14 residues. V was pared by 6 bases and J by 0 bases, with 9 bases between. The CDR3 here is CASRGSLSGNTIYF. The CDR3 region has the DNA TGTGCCAGCAGGGGATCTCTCTCTGGAAACACCATATATTTT.

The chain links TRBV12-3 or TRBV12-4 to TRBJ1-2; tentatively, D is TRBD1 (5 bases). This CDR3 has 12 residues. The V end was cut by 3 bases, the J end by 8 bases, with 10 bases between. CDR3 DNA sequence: TGTGCCAGCAGTTTGGGGCGACTGGGCTACACCTTC. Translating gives CASSLGRLGYTF.

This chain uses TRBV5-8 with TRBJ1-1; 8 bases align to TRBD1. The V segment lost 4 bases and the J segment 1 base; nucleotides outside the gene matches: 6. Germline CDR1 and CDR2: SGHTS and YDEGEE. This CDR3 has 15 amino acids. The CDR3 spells CASSHRDRWNTEAFF. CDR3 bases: TGTGCCAGCAGCCACCGGGACAGGTGGAACACTGAAGCTTTCTTT.

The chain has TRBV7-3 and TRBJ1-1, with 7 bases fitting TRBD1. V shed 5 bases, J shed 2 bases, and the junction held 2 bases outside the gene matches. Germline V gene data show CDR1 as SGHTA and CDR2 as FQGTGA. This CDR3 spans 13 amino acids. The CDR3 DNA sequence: TGTGCCAGCAGCCGGGACAGCAACACTGAAGCTTTCTTT. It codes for CASSRDSNTEAFF.

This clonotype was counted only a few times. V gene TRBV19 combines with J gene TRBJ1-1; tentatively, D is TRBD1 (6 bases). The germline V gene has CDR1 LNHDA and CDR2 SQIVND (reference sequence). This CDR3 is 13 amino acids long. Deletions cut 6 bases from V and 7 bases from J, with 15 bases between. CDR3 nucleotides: TGTGCCAGTAGGATACAGGGAAGGGTTGAAGCTTTCTTT. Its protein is CASRIQGRVEAFF.

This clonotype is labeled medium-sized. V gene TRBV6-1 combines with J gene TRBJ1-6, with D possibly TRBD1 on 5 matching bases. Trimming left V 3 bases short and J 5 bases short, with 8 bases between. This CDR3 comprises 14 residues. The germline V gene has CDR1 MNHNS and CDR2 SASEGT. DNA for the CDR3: TGTGCCAGCAGTGAGGGACCTGATAATTCACCCCTCCACTTT. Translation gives CASSEGPDNSPLHF.

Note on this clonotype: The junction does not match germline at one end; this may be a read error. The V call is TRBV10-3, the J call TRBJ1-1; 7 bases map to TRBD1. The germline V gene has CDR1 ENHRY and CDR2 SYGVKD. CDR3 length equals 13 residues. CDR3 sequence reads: CALRTGEGTEVFF. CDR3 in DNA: TGTGCCCTTCGCACAGGGGAGGGAACTGAAGTTTTCTTT.

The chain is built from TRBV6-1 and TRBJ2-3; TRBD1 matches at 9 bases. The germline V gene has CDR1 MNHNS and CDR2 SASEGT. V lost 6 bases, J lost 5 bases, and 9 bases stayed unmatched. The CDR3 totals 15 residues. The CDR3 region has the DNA TGTGCCAGCAGCCACGGGACAGGGAGAAAAGATACGCAGTATTTT. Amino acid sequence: CASSHGTGRKDTQYF.

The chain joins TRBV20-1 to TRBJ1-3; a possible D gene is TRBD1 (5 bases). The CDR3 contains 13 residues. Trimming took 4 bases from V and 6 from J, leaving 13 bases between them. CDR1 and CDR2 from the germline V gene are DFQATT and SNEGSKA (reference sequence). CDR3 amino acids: CSATQGGPNTIYF. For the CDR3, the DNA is TGCAGTGCTACCCAGGGAGGCCCAAACACCATATATTTT.

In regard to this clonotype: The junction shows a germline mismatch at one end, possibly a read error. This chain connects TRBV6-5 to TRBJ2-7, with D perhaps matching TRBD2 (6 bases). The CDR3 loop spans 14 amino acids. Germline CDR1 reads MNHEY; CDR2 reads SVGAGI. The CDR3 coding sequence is TGTGCCAGCGGTTATCGGGCAGGGAGGTACGAGCAGTACTTC. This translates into CASGYRAGRYEQYF.

The CDR3 DNA reads TGTGCCAGCAGCTTAGCGGGCAGGAGGTACCCTGAAGCTTTCTTT. This codes for CASSLAGRRYPEAFF. The chain employs TRBV11-2 and TRBJ1-1, with D hard to call. The CDR3 is 15 amino acids. Germline V gene sequence: CDR1 SGHAT, CDR2 FQNNGV. Trimming took 1 base from V and 6 from J, leaving 15 bases between them.

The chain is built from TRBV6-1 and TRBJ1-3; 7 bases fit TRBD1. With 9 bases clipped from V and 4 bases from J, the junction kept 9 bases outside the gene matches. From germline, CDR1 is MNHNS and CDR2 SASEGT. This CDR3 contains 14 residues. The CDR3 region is CASQGRGRGNTIYF. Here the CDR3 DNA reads TGTGCCAGTCAGGGGAGGGGGCGAGGAAACACCATATATTTT.

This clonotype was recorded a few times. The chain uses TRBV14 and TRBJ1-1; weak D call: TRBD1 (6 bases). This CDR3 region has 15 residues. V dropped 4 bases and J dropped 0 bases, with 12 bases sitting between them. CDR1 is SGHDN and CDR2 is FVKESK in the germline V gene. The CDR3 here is CASSPAGALNTEAFF. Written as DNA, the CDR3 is TGTGCCAGCAGCCCAGCAGGGGCTCTGAACACTGAAGCTTTCTTT. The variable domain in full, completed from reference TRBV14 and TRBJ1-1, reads EAGVTQFPSHSVIEKGQTVTLRCDPISGHDNLYWYRRVMGKEIKFLLHFVKESKQDESGMPNNRFLAERTGGTYSTLKVQPAELEDSGVYFCASSPAGALNTEAFFGQGTRLTVV.

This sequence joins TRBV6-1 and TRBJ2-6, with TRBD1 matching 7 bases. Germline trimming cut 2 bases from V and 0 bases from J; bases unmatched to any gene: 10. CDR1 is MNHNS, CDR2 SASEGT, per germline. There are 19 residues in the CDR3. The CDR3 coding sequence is TGTGCCAGCAGTGAATTCCGTGGGACAGTCACCTCTGGGGCCAACGTCCTGACTTTC. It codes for CASSEFRGTVTSGANVLTF.

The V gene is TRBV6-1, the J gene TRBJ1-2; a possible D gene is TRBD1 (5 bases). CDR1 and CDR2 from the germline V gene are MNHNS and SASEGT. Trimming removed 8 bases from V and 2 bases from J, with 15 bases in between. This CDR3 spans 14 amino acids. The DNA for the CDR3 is TGTGCCAGCGGGCGGGACCCGAGAAACTATGGCTACACCTTC. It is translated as CASGRDPRNYGYTF.

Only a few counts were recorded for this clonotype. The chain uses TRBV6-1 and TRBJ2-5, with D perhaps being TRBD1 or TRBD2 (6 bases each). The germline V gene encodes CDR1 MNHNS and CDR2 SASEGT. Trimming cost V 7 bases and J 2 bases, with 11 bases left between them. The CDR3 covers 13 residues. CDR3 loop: CASNGGQQETQYF. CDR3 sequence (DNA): TGTGCCAGCAACGGGGGCCAACAAGAGACCCAGTACTTC.